This is a list of T cell receptor beta chains from one sample in a study of cytomegalovirus exposure and HLA in healthy donors. Profiled with immunoSEQ multiplex PCR; TCRdb holds only in-frame clones, not every one. The table has a few hundred thousand clones, 70% to 80% seen once; the top ten hold approximately 1.9%. Sequencing used PBMCs. The receptor set was obtained from a woman between 25 and 40 years old in good health and CMV-seronegative. CDR3s include the opening cysteine and the closing phenylalanine or tryptophan. D genes are given only for firm matches. Size values are once, few and many counts, or a class for expanded clones, and some rows have none.

CASSRQGETQYF	TGTGCCAGCAGTAGACAGGGGGAGACCCAGTACTTC	.	TRBJ2-5	TRBV6-6	TRBD1
CASAEDGELFF	TGTGCCAGCGCAGAGGACGGGGAGCTGTTTTTT	.	TRBJ2-2	TRBV6-6	.
CAISLAGGNNEQFF	TGTGCCATCAGTCTAGCGGGAGGGAACAATGAGCAGTTCTTC	.	TRBJ2-1	TRBV6-1	TRBD2
CASSFGQYWGVNSPLHF	TGTGCCAGCAGCTTTGGACAGTATTGGGGTGTTAATTCACCCCTCCACTTT	.	TRBJ1-6	TRBV5-6	.
CASSLVPQHSGANVLTF	TGTGCCAGCAGCTTAGTCCCACAGCACTCTGGGGCCAACGTCCTGACTTTC	.	TRBJ2-6	TRBV7-6	.
CASSYAAGAYEQYF	TGTGCCAGCAGTTACGCAGCGGGTGCCTACGAGCAGTACTTC	.	TRBJ2-7	TRBV6-6	.
CASTPLAAQYF	TGTGCCAGTACGCCCCTGGCGGCCCAGTACTTC	.	TRBJ2-5	TRBV19	.
CASSRGPRETQYF	TGTGCCAGCAGTCGGGGTCCCAGGGAGACCCAGTACTTC	.	TRBJ2-5	TRBV6-1	.
CASSYIAGGGYEQFF	TGTGCCAGCAGCTACATAGCGGGTGGAGGCTATGAGCAGTTCTTC	.	TRBJ2-1	TRBV7-2	TRBD2
CATRPGNTEAFF	TGTGCCACCAGACCGGGGAACACTGAAGCTTTCTTT	.	TRBJ1-1	TRBV19	.
CAIRDLQGTEAFF	TGTGCCATCAGGGATCTACAGGGGACTGAAGCTTTCTTT	few	TRBJ1-1	TRBV10-3	TRBD1
CASSHGLAIPNTGELFF	TGTGCCAGCAGCCACGGACTAGCGATTCCGAACACCGGGGAGCTGTTTTTT	.	TRBJ2-2	TRBV7-6	TRBD2
CASGLVLGRGAQDTQYF	TGTGCTAGTGGTTTGGTACTGGGCAGGGGGGCTCAAGATACGCAGTATTTT	.	TRBJ2-3	TRBV12-5	.
CASSTSRGNQPQHF	TGTGCCAGCAGTACGTCCAGGGGGAATCAGCCCCAGCATTTT	few	TRBJ1-5	TRBV27	TRBD1
CASSLDRDTEAFF	TGTGCCAGCAGCTTAGACAGGGACACTGAAGCTTTCTTT	.	TRBJ1-1	TRBV5-5	TRBD1
CASSPTTGGNSPLHF	TGCGCCAGCAGCCCGACGACAGGGGGCAATTCACCCCTCCACTTT	.	TRBJ1-6	TRBV5-1	TRBD1
CSSSWGENRAFF	TGTTCCAGCAGCTGGGGGGAGAACCGAGCTTTCTTT	.	TRBJ1-1	TRBV7-9	.
CASSTRDSMNTQYF	TGTGCCAGTAGTACCCGGGACTCCATGAATACGCAGTATTTT	.	TRBJ2-3	TRBV19	.
CSVEDPENYEQYF	TGCAGCGTTGAAGATCCGGAGAACTACGAGCAGTACTTC	few	TRBJ2-7	TRBV29-1	.
CASSSKGQWSTDTQYF	TGTGCCAGCAGCTCAAAGGGACAGTGGAGCACAGATACGCAGTATTTT	.	TRBJ2-3	TRBV11-1	TRBD1
CASSQGNNQPQHF	TGTGCCAGCAGCCAGGGAAACAATCAGCCCCAGCATTTT	once	TRBJ1-5	TRBV27	.
CASSPAAGVGSLYF	TGTGCCAGCAGCCCGGCAGCGGGAGTCGGGTCGTTGTACTTC	.	TRBJ2-5	TRBV14	TRBD2
CASSFPDRGPEAFF	TGTGCCAGCAGCTTCCCGGACAGGGGGCCTGAAGCTTTCTTT	.	TRBJ1-1	TRBV5-4	TRBD1
CASSSPRDRGSTEAFF	TGTGCCAGCAGTTCCCCCCGGGACAGGGGGAGTACTGAAGCTTTCTTT	once	TRBJ1-1	TRBV6-5	TRBD1
CASSYPTGGGETQYF	TGTGCCAGCAGTTACCCGACAGGGGGCGGAGAGACCCAGTACTTC	.	TRBJ2-5	TRBV6-5	TRBD1
CASSIGQGLVHNEQFF	TGTGCCAGTAGTATAGGACAGGGTTTAGTCCATAATGAGCAGTTCTTC	once	TRBJ2-1	TRBV19	TRBD1
CASSGSGTQKETQYF	TGCGCCAGCAGCGGATCCGGGACACAGAAAGAGACCCAGTACTTC	.	TRBJ2-5	TRBV5-1	.
CASTVMRGGDSPLHF	TGTGCCAGCACGGTCATGCGAGGGGGGGATTCACCCCTCCACTTT	few	TRBJ1-6	TRBV9	.
CASSEGLAATYEQYF	TGTGCCAGCAGTGAGGGGCTAGCGGCCACCTACGAGCAGTACTTC	.	TRBJ2-7	TRBV6-1	TRBD2
CASTSNEYTIYF	TGTGCCAGCACCTCGAACGAGTACACCATATATTTT	.	TRBJ1-3	TRBV7-2	.
CASSPGGNSNQPQHF	TGTGCCAGCAGTCCAGGGGGGAATAGCAATCAGCCCCAGCATTTT	.	TRBJ1-5	TRBV6-1	TRBD1
CASSLTGRDTQYF	TGTGCCAGCAGCCTGACAGGGCGAGATACGCAGTATTTT	.	TRBJ2-3	TRBV5-5	TRBD1
CASSLRADTQYF	TGCGCCAGCAGCTTGCGTGCAGATACGCAGTATTTT	.	TRBJ2-3	TRBV5-1	.
CASSLYGGGLGETQYF	TGTGCCAGCAGCTTATATGGGGGGGGGCTGGGTGAGACCCAGTACTTC	.	TRBJ2-5	TRBV7-3	.
CASSLAGGPYEQYF	TGTGCCAGCAGCTTAGCGGGGGGGCCTTACGAGCAGTACTTC	.	TRBJ2-7	TRBV11-3	TRBD2
CASSLASGSEQYF	TGTGCCAGCAGCTTGGCCTCAGGGTCCGAGCAGTACTTC	few	TRBJ2-7	TRBV13	.
CASSGLPGLANEQFF	TGTGCCAGCAGCGGGCTACCGGGACTAGCGAATGAGCAGTTCTTC	.	TRBJ2-1	TRBV9	TRBD2
CASSAEDGNTEAFF	TGTGCCAGCAGTGCGGAGGACGGGAACACTGAAGCTTTCTTT	.	TRBJ1-1	TRBV6-4	.
CASSVGTSGGLSTDTQYF	TGTGCCAGCAGCGTCGGGACTAGCGGGGGACTTAGCACAGATACGCAGTATTTT	.	TRBJ2-3	TRBV9	TRBD2
CASSYPGLEQYF	TGTGCCAGCAGTTACCCAGGACTTGAGCAGTACTTC	.	TRBJ2-7	TRBV6-5	.
CAGTQTGGYGYTF	TGTGCCGGCACCCAGACAGGGGGCTATGGCTACACCTTC	.	TRBJ1-2	TRBV6-1	TRBD1
CASSLPSANYGYTF	TGTGCCAGCAGCTTACCCAGCGCTAACTATGGCTACACCTTC	.	TRBJ1-2	TRBV5-6	.
CASSFFLTGTGVVARAFF	TGTGCCAGCAGCTTCTTCCTTACCGGGACAGGGGTAGTGGCTCGAGCTTTCTTT	.	TRBJ1-1	TRBV7-9	TRBD1
CASSYGGPETQYF	TGTGCCAGCAGTTATGGAGGGCCCGAGACCCAGTACTTC	few	TRBJ2-5	TRBV6-5	.
CASTASGSLSYNEQFF	TGTGCCAGCACGGCTAGCGGGAGTCTATCCTACAATGAGCAGTTCTTC	.	TRBJ2-1	TRBV2	TRBD2
CASVDRGNQPQHF	TGTGCCAGCGTGGACAGGGGCAATCAGCCCCAGCATTTT	.	TRBJ1-5	TRBV19	TRBD1
CASSPGQGSYEQYF	TGCGCCAGCAGCCCTGGACAGGGATCCTACGAGCAGTACTTC	.	TRBJ2-7	TRBV5-1	TRBD1
CASSWRLDSTSQPQHF	TGTGCCAGCAGCTGGAGACTGGACAGTACCTCCCAGCCCCAGCATTTT	.	TRBJ1-5	TRBV5-5	.
CASSSDFGTGGMGNQPQHF	TGTGCCAGTAGTTCAGATTTCGGGACAGGGGGCATGGGCAATCAGCCCCAGCATTTT	.	TRBJ1-5	TRBV19	TRBD1
CASSLVVRNEQFF	TGTGCCAGCAGCTTAGTTGTCCGTAATGAGCAGTTCTTC	.	TRBJ2-1	TRBV11-2	.
CASLLGQLSYNEQFF	TGTGCCAGCTTACTCGGACAGTTATCCTACAATGAGCAGTTCTTC	few	TRBJ2-1	TRBV7-8	.
CASSFGLAGSYYNEQFF	TGTGCCAGCAGCTTCGGACTAGCGGGGAGTTACTACAATGAGCAGTTCTTC	.	TRBJ2-1	TRBV11-1	TRBD2
CASSSDSRTEAFF	TGTGCCAGCAGCTCGGACAGTCGCACTGAAGCTTTCTTT	few	TRBJ1-1	TRBV7-9	.